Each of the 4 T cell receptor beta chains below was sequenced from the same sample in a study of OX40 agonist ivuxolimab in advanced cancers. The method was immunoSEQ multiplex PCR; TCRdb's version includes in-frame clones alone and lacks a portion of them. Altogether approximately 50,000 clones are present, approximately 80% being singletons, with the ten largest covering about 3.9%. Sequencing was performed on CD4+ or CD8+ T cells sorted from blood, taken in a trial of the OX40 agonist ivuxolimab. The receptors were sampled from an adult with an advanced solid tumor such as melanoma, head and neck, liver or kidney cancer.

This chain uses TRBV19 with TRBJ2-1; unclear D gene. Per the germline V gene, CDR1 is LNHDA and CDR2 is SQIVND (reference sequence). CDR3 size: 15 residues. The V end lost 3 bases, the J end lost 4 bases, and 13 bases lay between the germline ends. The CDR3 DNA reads TGTGCCAGTAGTATCCGGGCGGCTGTTTACAATGAGCAGTTCTTC. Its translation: CASSIRAAVYNEQFF.

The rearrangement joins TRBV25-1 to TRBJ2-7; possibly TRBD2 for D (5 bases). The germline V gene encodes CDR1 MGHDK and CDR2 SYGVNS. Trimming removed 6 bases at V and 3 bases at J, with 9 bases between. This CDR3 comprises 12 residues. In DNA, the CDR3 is TGTGCCAGCAGCCCGAGGGTCTACGAGCAGTACTTC. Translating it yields CASSPRVYEQYF.

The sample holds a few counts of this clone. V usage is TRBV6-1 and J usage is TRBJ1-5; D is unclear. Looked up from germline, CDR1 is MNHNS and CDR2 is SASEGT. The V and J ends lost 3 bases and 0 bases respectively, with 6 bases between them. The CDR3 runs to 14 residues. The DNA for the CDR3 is TGTGCCAGCAGTGAGCAATCTAGCAATCAGCCCCAGCATTTT. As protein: CASSEQSSNQPQHF.

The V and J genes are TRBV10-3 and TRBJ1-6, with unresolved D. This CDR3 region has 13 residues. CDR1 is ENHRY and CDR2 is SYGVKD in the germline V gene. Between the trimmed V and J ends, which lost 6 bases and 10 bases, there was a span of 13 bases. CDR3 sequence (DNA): TGTGCCATCAGCCCAGAACCTGGGTCACCCCTCCACTTT. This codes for CAISPEPGSPLHF.